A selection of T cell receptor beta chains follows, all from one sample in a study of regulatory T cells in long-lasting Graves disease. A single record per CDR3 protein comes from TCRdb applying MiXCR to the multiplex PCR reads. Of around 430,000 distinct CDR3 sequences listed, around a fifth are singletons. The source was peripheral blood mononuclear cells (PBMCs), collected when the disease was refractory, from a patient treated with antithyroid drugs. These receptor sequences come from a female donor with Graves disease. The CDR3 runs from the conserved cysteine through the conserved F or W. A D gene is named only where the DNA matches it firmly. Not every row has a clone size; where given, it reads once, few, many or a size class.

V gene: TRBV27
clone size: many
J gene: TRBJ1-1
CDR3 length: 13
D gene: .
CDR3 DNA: TGTGCCAGCAGTTTAATAATGAACACTGAAGCTTTCTTT
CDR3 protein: CASSLIMNTEAFF

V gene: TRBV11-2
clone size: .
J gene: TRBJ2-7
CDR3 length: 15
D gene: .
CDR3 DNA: TGCGCCAGCAGCCAAGAAGGCAACTCAGGGGACGAGCAGTACTTC
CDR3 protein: CASSQEGNSGDEQYF

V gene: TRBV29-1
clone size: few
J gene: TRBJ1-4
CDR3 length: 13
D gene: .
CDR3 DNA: TGCAGCGTTGCGGCAGGGTGGAATGAAAAACTGTTTTTT
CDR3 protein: CSVAAGWNEKLFF

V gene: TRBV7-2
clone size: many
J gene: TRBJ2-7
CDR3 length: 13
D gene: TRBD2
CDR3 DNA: TGTGCCAGCAGCCTCGGACTAGTGGGCGAGCAGTACTTC
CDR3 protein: CASSLGLVGEQYF

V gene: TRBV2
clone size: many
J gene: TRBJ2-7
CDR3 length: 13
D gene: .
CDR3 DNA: TGTGCCAGCTGTTTGGCAGGGGCCTACGAGCAGTACTTC
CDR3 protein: CASCLAGAYEQYF

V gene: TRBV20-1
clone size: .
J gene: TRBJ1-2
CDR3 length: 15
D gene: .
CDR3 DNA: TGCAGTGCTAGAGATCTGAGCCGCCCTGGGTATGGCTACACCTTC
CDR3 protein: CSARDLSRPGYGYTF

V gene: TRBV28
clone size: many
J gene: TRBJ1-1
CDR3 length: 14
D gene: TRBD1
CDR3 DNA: TGTGCCAGCAGTTTGACAGGGAGGGACACTGAAGCTTTCTTT
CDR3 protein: CASSLTGRDTEAFF

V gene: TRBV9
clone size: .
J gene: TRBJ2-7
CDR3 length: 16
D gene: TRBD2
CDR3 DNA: TGTGCCAGCAGCCTAGGAGGCCTAGCGGGAGTGTACGAGCAGTACTTC
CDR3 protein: CASSLGGLAGVYEQYF

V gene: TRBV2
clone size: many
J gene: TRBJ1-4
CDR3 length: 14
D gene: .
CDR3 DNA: TGTGCCAGCCTGGACCGGGCCTATAATGAAAAACTGTTTTTT
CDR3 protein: CASLDRAYNEKLFF

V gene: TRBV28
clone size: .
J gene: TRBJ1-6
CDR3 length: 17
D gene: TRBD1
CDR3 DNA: TGTGCCAGCAGCCGTCCCGGGACAGGGAAAAAGGAGTCACCCCTCCACTTT
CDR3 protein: CASSRPGTGKKESPLHF

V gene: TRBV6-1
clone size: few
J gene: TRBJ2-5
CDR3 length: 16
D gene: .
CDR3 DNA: TGTGCCAGCAGTAGGAGTGAGCGTTGGGGGCAAGAGACCCAGTACTTC
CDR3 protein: CASSRSERWGQETQYF

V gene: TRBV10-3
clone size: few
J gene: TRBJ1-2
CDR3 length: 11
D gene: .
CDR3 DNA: TGTGCCATCAATTCTGCAGACGGCTACACCTTC
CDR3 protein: CAINSADGYTF

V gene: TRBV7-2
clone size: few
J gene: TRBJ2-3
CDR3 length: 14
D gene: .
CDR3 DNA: TGTGCCAGCAGCCCCCTCGGCCTAGCTGATACGCAGTATTTT
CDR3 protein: CASSPLGLADTQYF

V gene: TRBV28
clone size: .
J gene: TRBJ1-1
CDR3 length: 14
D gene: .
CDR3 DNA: TGTGCCAGCAGGGGCCTGACAGTGAACACTGAAGCTTTCTTT
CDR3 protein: CASRGLTVNTEAFF

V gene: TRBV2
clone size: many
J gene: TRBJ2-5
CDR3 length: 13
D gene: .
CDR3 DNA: TGTGCCAGCGAACCGCAGGGAGCGGAGACCCAGTACTTC
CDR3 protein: CASEPQGAETQYF

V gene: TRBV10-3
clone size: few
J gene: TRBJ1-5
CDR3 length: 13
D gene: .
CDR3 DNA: TGTGCCATCACCGACAGCTACAATCAGCCCCAGCATTTT
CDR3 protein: CAITDSYNQPQHF

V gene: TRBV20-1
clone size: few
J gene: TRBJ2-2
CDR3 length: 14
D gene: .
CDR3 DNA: TGCAGTGCTAGAAGGCACTTTAGCTCCGGGGAGCTGTTTTTT
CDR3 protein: CSARRHFSSGELFF

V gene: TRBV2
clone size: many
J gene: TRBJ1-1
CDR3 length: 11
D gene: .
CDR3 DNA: TGTGCCAGCGAGGAGAACACTGAAGCTTTCTTT
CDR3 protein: CASEENTEAFF

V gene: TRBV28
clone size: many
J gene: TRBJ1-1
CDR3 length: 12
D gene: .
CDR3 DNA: TGTGCCAGCTTGGTCGGGGGGACTGAAGCTTTCTTT
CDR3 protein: CASLVGGTEAFF

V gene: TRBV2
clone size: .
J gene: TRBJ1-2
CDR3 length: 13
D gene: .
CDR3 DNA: TGTGCCAGCGTTGACGGGGCCAGGACTGGCTACACCTTC
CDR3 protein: CASVDGARTGYTF

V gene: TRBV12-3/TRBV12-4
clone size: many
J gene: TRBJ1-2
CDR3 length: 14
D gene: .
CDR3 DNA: TGTGCCAGCAGTTTAGCGGGGGCGAACTATGGCTACACCTTC
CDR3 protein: CASSLAGANYGYTF

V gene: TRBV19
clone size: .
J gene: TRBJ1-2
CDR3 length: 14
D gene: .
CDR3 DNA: TGTGCCGGTAGTATAACTTCAAATATCTATGGCTACACCTTC
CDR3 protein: CAGSITSNIYGYTF

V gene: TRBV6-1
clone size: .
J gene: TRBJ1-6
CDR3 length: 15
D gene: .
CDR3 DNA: TGTGCCAGCAGTCTTAGGGGGGGGCCGAATTCACCCCTCCACTTT
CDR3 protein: CASSLRGGPNSPLHF

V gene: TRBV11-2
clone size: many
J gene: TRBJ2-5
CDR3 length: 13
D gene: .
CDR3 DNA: TGTGCCAGCAGCCACGGGGACCGGGAGACCCAGTACTTC
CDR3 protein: CASSHGDRETQYF

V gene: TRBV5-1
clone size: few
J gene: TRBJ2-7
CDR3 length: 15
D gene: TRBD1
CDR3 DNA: TGCGCCAGCAGCCTTGAACAGGGGACATCCTACGAGCAGTACTTC
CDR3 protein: CASSLEQGTSYEQYF

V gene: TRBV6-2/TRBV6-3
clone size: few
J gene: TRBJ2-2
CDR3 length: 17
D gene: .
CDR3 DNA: TGTGCCAGCACCCCACCCGGAGGAGGGGCGGACACCGGGGAGCTGTTTTTT
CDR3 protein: CASTPPGGGADTGELFF

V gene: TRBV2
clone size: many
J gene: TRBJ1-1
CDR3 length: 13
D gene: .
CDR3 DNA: TGTGCCAGCACCCGGGAGGGTAACACTGAAGCTTTCTTT
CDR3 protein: CASTREGNTEAFF

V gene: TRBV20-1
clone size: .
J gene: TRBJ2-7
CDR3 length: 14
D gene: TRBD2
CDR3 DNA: TGCAGTGCTAACGGACTAGCGGGGGATTACGAGCAGTACTTC
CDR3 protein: CSANGLAGDYEQYF

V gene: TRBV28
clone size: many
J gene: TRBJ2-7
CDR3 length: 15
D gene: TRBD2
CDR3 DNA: TGTGCCAGCAGTTCCGTGGGGGGGTTAACCTACGAGCAGTACTTC
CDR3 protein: CASSSVGGLTYEQYF

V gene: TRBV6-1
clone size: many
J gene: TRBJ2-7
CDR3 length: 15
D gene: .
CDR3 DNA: TGTGCCAGCAGTGAAGGTGGGGGCAGTCAGTACGAGCAGTACTTC
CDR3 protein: CASSEGGGSQYEQYF

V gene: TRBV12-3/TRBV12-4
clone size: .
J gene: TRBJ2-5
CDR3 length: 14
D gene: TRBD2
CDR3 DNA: TGTGCCAGCAGCCCCCCCGGGGGGGAAGAGACCCAGTACTTC
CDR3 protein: CASSPPGGEETQYF

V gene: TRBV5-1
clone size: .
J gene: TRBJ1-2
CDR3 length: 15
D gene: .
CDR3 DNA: TGCGCCAGCAGCTTGGAGAACAGGGAAGGAGATGGCTACACCTTC
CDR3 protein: CASSLENREGDGYTF

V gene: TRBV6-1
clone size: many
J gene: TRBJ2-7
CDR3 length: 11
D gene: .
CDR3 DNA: TGTGCCAGCGCGCAGCACTACGAGCAGTACTTC
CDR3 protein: CASAQHYEQYF

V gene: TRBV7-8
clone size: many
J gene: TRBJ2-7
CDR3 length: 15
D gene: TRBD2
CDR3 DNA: TGTGCCAGCAGCTTAAGCGGGGGCTACTCCTACGAGCAGTACTTC
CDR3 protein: CASSLSGGYSYEQYF

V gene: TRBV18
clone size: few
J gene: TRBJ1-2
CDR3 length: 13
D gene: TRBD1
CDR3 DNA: TGTGCCAGCTCACCACGGGACAGGGAAGGCTACACCTTC
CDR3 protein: CASSPRDREGYTF

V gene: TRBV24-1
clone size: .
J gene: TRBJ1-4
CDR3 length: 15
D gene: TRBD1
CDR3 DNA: TGTGCCACCAGTGAACGGACAGGGGGCAATGAAAAACTGTTTTTT
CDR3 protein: CATSERTGGNEKLFF

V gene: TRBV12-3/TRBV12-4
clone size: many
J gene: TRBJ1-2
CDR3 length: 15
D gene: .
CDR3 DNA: TGTGCCAGCAGTTTATTTCTGGACAGACACTATGGCTACACCTTC
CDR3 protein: CASSLFLDRHYGYTF

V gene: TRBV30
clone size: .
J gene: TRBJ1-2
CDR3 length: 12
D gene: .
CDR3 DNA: TGTGCCTGGAGTGCGAATCTCGATGGCTACACCTTC
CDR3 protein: CAWSANLDGYTF

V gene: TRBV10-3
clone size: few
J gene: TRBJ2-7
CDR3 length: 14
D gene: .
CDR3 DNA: TGTGCCATCAGTGAGTTGGAACGGGGGTCTGAGCAGTACTTC
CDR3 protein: CAISELERGSEQYF

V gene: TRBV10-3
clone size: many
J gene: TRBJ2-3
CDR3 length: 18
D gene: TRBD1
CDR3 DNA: TGTGCCATCAGTGAGTCGATCGGGCGACAGGGGGCAGGAGATACGCAGTATTTT
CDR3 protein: CAISESIGRQGAGDTQYF

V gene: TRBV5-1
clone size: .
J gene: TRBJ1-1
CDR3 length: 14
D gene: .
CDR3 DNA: TGCGCCAGCAGCCGTGACAGCATGAACACTGAAGCTTTCTTT
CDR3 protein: CASSRDSMNTEAFF

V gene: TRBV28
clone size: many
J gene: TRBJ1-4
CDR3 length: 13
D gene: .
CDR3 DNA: TGTGCCAGCAGTCACCAGGGGCTCTTTACCCTGTTTTTT
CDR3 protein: CASSHQGLFTLFF

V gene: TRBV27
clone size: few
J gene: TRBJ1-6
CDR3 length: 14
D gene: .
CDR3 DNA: TGTGCCAGCAGTTGGGGACGGGCGGGATCACCCCTCCACTTT
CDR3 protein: CASSWGRAGSPLHF

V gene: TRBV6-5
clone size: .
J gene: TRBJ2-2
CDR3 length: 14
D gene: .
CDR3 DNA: TGTGCCAGCAGTTATCTAGCATGGGCCGGGGAGCTGTTTTTT
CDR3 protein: CASSYLAWAGELFF